The rows below give T cell receptor beta chains drawn from one sample of a study of molecular identifiers for immune sequencing clone quantification. In TCRdb, the PCR reads were re-called with MiXCR into one record per CDR3 protein. The sample lists just under 650,000 distinct CDR3 sequences, just under 20% seen once, with around 0.9% in the top ten. The sequencing sample was made of naive CD8+ T cells from blood, with Jurkat cell RNA spiked in. The receptor source for this set is a human donor in good health. Some libraries in this study had Jurkat cell RNA spiked in. CDR3s include the opening cysteine and the closing phenylalanine or tryptophan. A D gene is named only where the DNA matches it firmly. Where a row states a size, it is once, few, many or the class of an expanded clone; other rows omit it.

TRBV3-1	once	NA	TRBJ1-3	TGTGCCAGCAGCCAAGAAAAACTGCCCTCTGGAAACACCATATATTTT	CASSQEKLPSGNTIYF
TRBV7-9	NA	NA	TRBJ2-5	TGTGTCAGCAGACCCGTCCCGCAAGAGACCCAGTACTTC	CVSRPVPQETQYF
TRBV5-1	many	TRBD1	TRBJ2-2	TGCGCCTCGACAGGGAGCAGCGGGGAGCTGTTTTTT	CASTGSSGELFF
TRBV20-1	NA	TRBD1	TRBJ2-7	TGCAGTGCTAGTCAGGGGGCTTCCTACGAGCAGTACTTC	CSASQGASYEQYF
TRBV29-1	many	TRBD2	TRBJ2-1	TGCACCTCATGGGGGGGAGGAAATGAGCAGTTCTTC	CTSWGGGNEQFF
TRBV19	many	NA	TRBJ1-3	TGTGCCAGTAGTATATTGCTGGTGGACTCTGGAAACACCATATATTTT	CASSILLVDSGNTIYF
TRBV2	many	TRBD2	TRBJ2-5	TGTGCCAGCAGTACTAGCGGGCTAGAGACCCAGTACTTC	CASSTSGLETQYF
TRBV7-2	many	NA	TRBJ2-5	TGTGCCAGCAGCTTAGAAGAGTTTGGTGGGGGGAGCCAAGAGACCCAGTACTTC	CASSLEEFGGGSQETQYF
TRBV4-3	many	TRBD1	TRBJ2-7	TGCGCCAGCAGCCAGGGGACAGGATATTACGAGCAGTACTTC	CASSQGTGYYEQYF
TRBV7-2	many	NA	TRBJ2-6	TGTGCCAGCAGCCCCTCCGACTCTGGGGCCAACGTCCTGACTTTC	CASSPSDSGANVLTF
TRBV24-1	many	NA	TRBJ1-1	TGTGCCACCAGTGCCGGGGCTGGCACTGAAGCTTTCTTT	CATSAGAGTEAFF
TRBV27	many	TRBD1	TRBJ2-7	TGTGCCAGCCAATTCCGGGACAGGGGACAGAGCTCCTACGAGCAGTACTTC	CASQFRDRGQSSYEQYF
TRBV13	few	NA	TRBJ1-2	TGTGCCAGCAGTTACCAGGGGATCTATGGCTACACCTTC	CASSYQGIYGYTF
TRBV20-1	many	NA	TRBJ2-5	TGCAGTGCTAAACTAGCAGACTGGGGGACCCAGTACTTC	CSAKLADWGTQYF
TRBV27	many	TRBD1	TRBJ1-2	TGTGCCAGCAGCCCAAGGGACAGCTCATATGGCTACACCTTC	CASSPRDSSYGYTF
TRBV30	few	NA	TRBJ2-4	TGTGCCTGGAGTACAACAGGGTGGGGCGCCAAAAACATTCAGTACTTC	CAWSTTGWGAKNIQYF
TRBV6-1	many	NA	TRBJ2-7	TGTGCCAGCAGTGGACAGGACGAGCAGTACTTC	CASSGQDEQYF
TRBV20-1	few	TRBD2	TRBJ2-5	TGCAGTGCTAGAGATTGGCGGGAGGGCCGCGAGACCCAGTACTTC	CSARDWREGRETQYF
TRBV7-3	many	NA	TRBJ2-1	TGTGCCAGCAGCTTAACACAGGGAGACGAGCAGTTCTTC	CASSLTQGDEQFF
TRBV7-9	few	NA	TRBJ1-2	TGTGCCAGCAGTCCTACCATCGATGCTGGCTACACCTTC	CASSPTIDAGYTF
TRBV28	NA	NA	TRBJ1-1	TGTGCCAGCAGTCCTCGGGCGATAATGAACACTGAAGCTTTCTTT	CASSPRAIMNTEAFF
TRBV24-1	many	TRBD1	TRBJ2-3	TGTGCCACCAGTGTCACAGGGGAAACAGATACGCAGTATTTT	CATSVTGETDTQYF
TRBV5-1	NA	NA	TRBJ2-7	TGCGCCAGCAGCTTGGGGTCACTCCCCTACGAGCAGTACTTC	CASSLGSLPYEQYF
TRBV5-6	few	TRBD1	TRBJ2-5	TGTGCCAGCAGCACCTCGGACAGGGAGTGGGAGACCCAGTACTTC	CASSTSDREWETQYF
TRBV6-2/TRBV6-3	many	NA	TRBJ1-5	TGTGCCAGCAGAACTCAGGGGTATACTCAGCCCCAGCATTTT	CASRTQGYTQPQHF
TRBV7-9	many	NA	TRBJ1-6	TGTGCCAGCTCCCCCGCCGGGGCGATTTCACCCCTCCACTTT	CASSPAGAISPLHF
TRBV7-9	many	NA	TRBJ2-7	TGTGCCAGCAGCTTTTTCGGCTACGAGCAGTACTTC	CASSFFGYEQYF
TRBV7-9	NA	NA	TRBJ2-5	TGTGCCAGCAGCACCGGACATATGGAGACCCAGTACTTC	CASSTGHMETQYF
TRBV27	few	NA	TRBJ2-1	TGTGCCAGCAGTTTCGGGGGCCCCACAGGAAATGAGCAGTTCTTC	CASSFGGPTGNEQFF
TRBV27	NA	TRBD1	TRBJ2-7	TGTGCCAGCAGTTTAAGGCAGGGGGTGCGCGAGCAGTACTTC	CASSLRQGVREQYF
TRBV27	many	TRBD1	TRBJ1-6	TGTGCCAGCACTCCGGGACAGCTTAATTCACCCCTCCACTTT	CASTPGQLNSPLHF
TRBV19	few	NA	TRBJ1-2	TGTGCCAGTAGCCCCAGCCTTGACTATGGCTACACCTTC	CASSPSLDYGYTF
TRBV7-9	few	TRBD2	TRBJ2-5	TGTGCCAGCAGCTTATGGGTAGCGGGACAAGAGACCCAGTACTTC	CASSLWVAGQETQYF
TRBV3-1	once	TRBD1	TRBJ2-5	TGTGCCAGCAGCCAACTCGGGACAGGGGGTCGGCAAGAGACCCAGTACTTC	CASSQLGTGGRQETQYF
TRBV20-1	many	NA	TRBJ2-5	TGCAGTGCTAGAGTTATAGGGGTCCAGTACTTC	CSARVIGVQYF
TRBV2	many	TRBD1	TRBJ1-1	TGTGCCAGCGCTGGCCTGGGACAGAACTACGAAGCTTTCTTT	CASAGLGQNYEAFF
TRBV19	many	TRBD1	TRBJ2-1	TGTGCCAGTAGTCCAGGACAGGGGTTTCCCCAGAATGAGCAGTTCTTC	CASSPGQGFPQNEQFF
TRBV20-1	few	TRBD1	TRBJ1-2	TGCAGTGCTAGGGGCACAGGGGTTGGCTACACCTTC	CSARGTGVGYTF
TRBV7-2	many	TRBD2	TRBJ2-3	TGTGCCAGCAGCTTAGGACTAGCGGGGGGGTCCACAGATACGCAGTATTTT	CASSLGLAGGSTDTQYF
TRBV24-1	NA	NA	TRBJ2-5	TGTGCCACCAGCAAAGGTTCCGGAGAGACCCAGTACTTC	CATSKGSGETQYF
TRBV7-9	many	NA	TRBJ2-7	TGTGCCAGCAGCGCTAGGGCAGGGATGACTGGAGAGCAGTACTTC	CASSARAGMTGEQYF
TRBV20-1	NA	TRBD1	TRBJ2-1	TGCAGTGCTAGAGTTCTCTCCAGGGGGCTTGTGGATGAGCAGTTCTTC	CSARVLSRGLVDEQFF
TRBV12-3/TRBV12-4	many	NA	TRBJ1-3	TGTGCCAGCAGTTTTTGGACTTCTGGAAACACCATATATTTT	CASSFWTSGNTIYF
TRBV2	once	NA	TRBJ1-4	TGTGCCAGCAGTGAATGTCGGGGCCGGAGTGAAAAACTGTTTTTT	CASSECRGRSEKLFF
TRBV7-2	many	TRBD1	TRBJ1-3	TGTGCCAGCAGCTTAGGGGACAGCCGAAACACCATATATTTT	CASSLGDSRNTIYF
TRBV6-1	few	NA	TRBJ1-1	TGTGCCAGCAGTGAGAATAACGGGATGAACACTGAAGCTTTCTTT	CASSENNGMNTEAFF
TRBV7-9	few	TRBD2	TRBJ2-3	TGTGCCAGCAGCTTTTTAAGCGGGGCAAGCACAGATACGCAGTATTTT	CASSFLSGASTDTQYF
TRBV30	few	NA	TRBJ1-5	TGTGCCTGGGCGGACAGTTTGGGGCCCCAGCATTTT	CAWADSLGPQHF
TRBV9	NA	NA	TRBJ2-1	TGTGCCAGCAGCGTAGATGGGAACGCGGATGAGCAGTTCTTC	CASSVDGNADEQFF
TRBV19	few	TRBD2	TRBJ2-7	TGTGCCAGTAGTACCTTCTTCGGACTAGCCCACGAGCAGTACTTC	CASSTFFGLAHEQYF
TRBV6-2/TRBV6-3	many	NA	TRBJ2-5	TGTGCCAGCAGTTCCATGGACTCGCCCGAGACCCAGTACTTC	CASSSMDSPETQYF
TRBV2	few	TRBD2	TRBJ2-7	TGTGCCAGCAGTGGGCCGGGACTAGCGGGATCCTACGAGCAGTACTTC	CASSGPGLAGSYEQYF
TRBV7-9	many	TRBD2	TRBJ2-2	TGTGCCAGCAGCTTCCTTCACCGACTTGCGGGAGGAACCGGGGAGCTGTTTTTT	CASSFLHRLAGGTGELFF
TRBV13	few	TRBD2	TRBJ2-1	TGTGCCAGCAGCTACGCGGCGGGGGGACTTAATGAGCAGTTCTTC	CASSYAAGGLNEQFF